These 18 T cell receptor beta chains came from one sample sequenced in a study of identical twins (dated by TCRdb to 2015 to 2016). Receptor amplification or capture employed 5' RACE. Data came from an Illumina HiSeq 2000. Using fastp trimming at Q25 and MiXCR clonotype assembly, TCRdb reanalyzed the public sequencing data and kept in-frame beta chains. Under each unique CDR3 protein, matching rows form one entry showing the most common genes and DNA. For this sample there are 1.5 million to 2 million distinct CDR3 sequences; less than 35% appear just once. The ten largest make up around 0.25% of the sample. The sequenced sample consisted of cord blood. Source of these receptors: a newborn girl in good health.

CDR3 protein: CASSEGGMWNTQYF. For the CDR3, the DNA is TGTGCCAGCAGTGAGGGAGGGATGTGGAATACGCAGTATTTT. The V call is TRBV6-1, the J call TRBJ2-3; TRBD2 matches at 7 bases. CDR1 and CDR2 from the germline V gene are MNHNS and SASEGT. The CDR3 runs 14 residues. With 3 bases clipped from V and 7 bases from J, the junction kept 7 bases outside the gene matches.

This clonotype was observed a few times. This chain links TRBV20-1 with TRBJ2-4; 7 bases are shared with TRBD1. Per the germline V gene, CDR1 is DFQATT and CDR2 is SNEGSKA (reference sequence). The ends lost 6 bases at V and 0 bases at J; junction bases unmatched: 5. This CDR3 has 14 amino acids. The CDR3 sequence is CSAGQELAKNIQYF. Here the CDR3 DNA reads TGCAGTGCCGGACAGGAGCTAGCCAAAAACATTCAGTACTTC.

This clonotype was observed once. One base away lies a much larger clone, so this may be a sequencing read error. The DNA for the CDR3 is TGTGCCAGCAGCCGAGATCGGCGCCAGCCCTATGGCTACACCTTC. Protein sequence: CASSRDRRQPYGYTF. The chain uses TRBV4-2 and TRBJ1-2; no clear D gene. Between the trimmed V and J ends, which lost 4 bases and 4 bases, there was a span of 16 bases. Germline CDR1 reads LGHNA; CDR2 reads YNFKEQ. The CDR3 totals 15 residues.

This clonotype was detected only a few times. The chain couples TRBV27 to TRBJ2-7, with D maybe TRBD1 (6 bases). V dropped 3 bases and J dropped 3 bases, with 9 bases sitting between them. Germline CDR1 and CDR2: MNHEY and SMNVEV (reference sequence). CDR3 length: 13 residues. The CDR3 DNA follows: TGTGCCAGCAGTTTCTCAGGGGTCTACGAGCAGTACTTC. Translating it yields CASSFSGVYEQYF.

This clonotype has just a few counts. The chain employs TRBV2 and TRBJ2-7; 11 nucleotides align to TRBD2. J was trimmed by 0 bases and V by 4 bases; bases with no gene match: 5. Germline-derived CDR1 and CDR2 are SNHLY and FYNNEI. The CDR3 loop spans 16 amino acids. CDR3 coding DNA: TGTGCCAGCAGTGGGAGACTAGCGGGGTCCTCCTACGAGCAGTACTTC. Translation: CASSGRLAGSSYEQYF.

This clonotype was counted a few times. This chain joins TRBV7-8 and TRBJ2-3; the match to TRBD2 covers 10 bases. V shed 5 bases, J shed 5 bases, and the junction held 7 bases outside the gene matches. CDR1 is SGHVS, CDR2 FQNEAQ, per germline. This CDR3 has 15 amino acids. CDR3 nucleotide sequence: TGTGCCAGCAGCCTCTCTAGCGGGAGAGTAGATACGCAGTATTTT. This gives the protein CASSLSSGRVDTQYF.

This sequence joins TRBV4-2 and TRBJ2-7; TRBD2 matches 9 bases. V lost 4 bases to trimming and J lost 3 bases; unmatched junction nucleotides: 7. Germline V gives CDR1 LGHNA, CDR2 YNFKEQ. The CDR3 runs to 15 residues. The CDR3, as DNA: TGTGCCAGCAGCCGACCGGGACTAGCCCGCTACGAGCAGTACTTC. This translates into CASSRPGLARYEQYF.

This clonotype was seen a few times. J is TRBJ1-1 and V is TRBV20-1; 8 nucleotides match TRBD1. V lost 4 bases to trimming and J lost 3 bases; unmatched junction nucleotides: 4. The CDR3 spans 13 residues. Germline CDR1 reads DFQATT; CDR2 reads SNEGSKA (reference sequence). Here the CDR3 reads CSATGGAYTEAFF. The CDR3 DNA reads TGCAGTGCTACAGGGGGCGCGTACACTGAAGCTTTCTTT.

The rearrangement joins TRBV6-6 to TRBJ2-5; D could derive from TRBD1 or TRBD2 (6 bases each). CDR3 length equals 15 residues. V shed 5 bases and J shed 1 base, with 14 bases lying between them. Germline V gene data show CDR1 as MNHNY and CDR2 as SVGAGI (reference sequence). The CDR3 coding sequence is TGTGCCAGCAGTCAGGGCGGGACACCCCAAGAGACCCAGTACTTC. Protein sequence: CASSQGGTPQETQYF.

The chain has TRBV3-1 and TRBJ2-5; D call uncertain. V dropped 8 bases and J dropped 0 bases, with 13 bases sitting between them. The CDR3 totals 14 residues. Germline CDR1 LGHDT, CDR2 YNNKEL (reference sequence). The CDR3 DNA reads as TGTGCCAGCGCTCGGCGGCGGAACCAAGAGACCCAGTACTTC. It translates to CASARRRNQETQYF.

This clonotype was observed a handful of times. This chain connects TRBV28 to TRBJ2-7; D remains unclear. The V gene's germline CDR1 is MDHEN and CDR2 SYDVKM. The CDR3 is 15 amino acids. The germline V and J ends were trimmed by 1 base and 7 bases, with 17 bases remaining between them. This CDR3 reads CASSLLIATGSEQYF. The CDR3 bases are TGTGCCAGCAGTTTATTAATAGCAACGGGTTCGGAGCAGTACTTC.

The V and J genes are TRBV12-3 or TRBV12-4 and TRBJ2-1, with 7 bases fitting TRBD2. The CDR3 is 16 amino acids. V lost 8 bases, J lost 9 bases, and 19 bases stayed unmatched. CDR3 coding DNA: TGTGCCAGCCGAATTGGCCGGACTAGTTCTCGATTTGAGCAGTTCTTC. Residues: CASRIGRTSSRFEQFF.

This clonotype was seen a handful of times. V is TRBV5-1 and J is TRBJ2-1; D remains unclear. This CDR3 spans 14 amino acids. V dropped 2 bases and J dropped 3 bases, with 9 bases sitting between them. Germline V CDR1 and CDR2: SGHRS, YFSETQ. The CDR3 spells CASSFDQYYNEQFF. The CDR3 bases are TGCGCCAGCAGCTTCGACCAGTACTACAATGAGCAGTTCTTC.

This sequence joins TRBV14 and TRBJ2-6, with D perhaps TRBD2 (5 bases). Germline assignment: CDR1 SGHDN and CDR2 FVKESK. Trimming removed 0 bases at V and 0 bases at J, with 9 bases between. The CDR3 spans 17 residues. CDR3 protein: CASSQDHGSSGANVLTF. For the CDR3, the DNA is TGTGCCAGCAGCCAAGATCATGGGAGCTCTGGGGCCAACGTCCTGACTTTC.

This clonotype was seen repeatedly, ten times or more. This chain uses TRBV12-3 or TRBV12-4 with TRBJ2-1; TRBD2 agrees at 10 bases. The CDR3 spans 17 residues. Losses at the gene ends were 1 base for V and 0 bases for J; bases not matched to a gene: 3. CDR3 coding DNA: TGTGCCAGCAGTTTAGGACTAGCGGGCGACTCCTACAATGAGCAGTTCTTC. It translates to CASSLGLAGDSYNEQFF.

This chain uses TRBV28 with TRBJ2-5; TRBD1 aligns across 7 bases. Germline-derived CDR1 and CDR2 are MDHEN and SYDVKM. The CDR3 covers 17 residues. With 3 bases clipped from V and 3 bases from J, the junction kept 13 bases outside the gene matches. CDR3: CASSFLRDRDQEETQYF. CDR3 DNA: TGTGCCAGCAGTTTCCTCCGGGACAGAGATCAGGAAGAGACCCAGTACTTC.

The sample holds a few counts of this clonotype. V gene TRBV6-5 combines with J gene TRBJ2-7; weak D call: TRBD1 (6 bases). Germline loops: CDR1 MNHEY, CDR2 SVGAGI. This CDR3 spans 18 amino acids. Trimming stripped 0 bases from V and 3 bases from J, with 21 bases between. DNA of the CDR3: TGTGCCAGCAGTTACTCCCTCTCACGGGCCACCAGGGGCTACGAGCAGTACTTC. This sequence encodes CASSYSLSRATRGYEQYF.

The rearrangement joins TRBV12-3 or TRBV12-4 to TRBJ2-7, with a weak D call TRBD1 (6 bases). Trimming left V 8 bases short and J 6 bases short, with 14 bases between. The CDR3 spans 12 residues. The CDR3 region has the DNA TGTGCCAGCGGACCAGGGGTACGCGAGCAGTACTTC. The encoded protein is CASGPGVREQYF.